The 29 T cell receptor beta chains in this list originate from one sample, sequenced in a study of T cell responses to AZD1222 COVID-19 vaccine. Libraries were prepared by immunoSEQ multiplex PCR; TCRdb keeps only in-frame clonotypes and omits some of them. Of over 110,000 clones in the sample, under 95% are singletons; the top ten hold just over 3%. This sample comprised peripheral blood, obtained on day 0 of AZD1222 vaccination. These TCRs come from an adult in good health.

This clone was seen only once. The chain combines TRBV6-5 with TRBJ1-2; D is uncertain. Trimming cost V 0 bases and J 0 bases, with 8 bases left between them. The CDR3 has 15 residues. Germline lookup yields CDR1 MNHEY and CDR2 SVGAGI. CDR3 sequence: CASSYSGTSNYGYTF. DNA for the CDR3: TGTGCCAGCAGTTACTCGGGTACTTCTAACTATGGCTACACCTTC.

This chain joins TRBV5-5 and TRBJ1-2, with D perhaps matching TRBD1 (6 bases). Trimming pared 2 bases from V and 2 bases from J, leaving 13 bases between. Germline V gives CDR1 SGHKS, CDR2 YYEKEE (reference sequence). The CDR3 spans 15 residues. The CDR3 bases are TGTGCCAGCAGCTTCCGGGACAACCGAAACTATGGCTACACCTTC. Translated: CASSFRDNRNYGYTF. The complete variable domain, with remaining parts taken from reference TRBV5-5 and TRBJ1-2, reads DAGVTQSPTHLIKTRGQQVTLRCSPISGHKSVSWYQQVLGQGPQFIFQYYEKEERGRGNFPDRFSARQFPNYSSELNVNALLLGDSALYLCASSFRDNRNYGYTFGSGTRLTVV.

The chain joins TRBV21-1 to TRBJ2-1; the listed D gene, TRBD2, was not tested against the DNA. TRBV21-1 is a pseudogene locus. The CDR3 consists of 16 residues. The CDR3 region has the DNA TGTGCCAGCAGGCTCCCGGCCGGGAGGGCCAGATATGAGCAGTTCTTC. The encoded protein is CASRLPAGRARYEQFF.

The chain links TRBV7-3 to TRBJ1-1; no clear D gene. Trimming cost V 4 bases and J 1 base, with 7 bases left between them. The CDR3 is 13 amino acids. Germline CDR1 and CDR2: SGHTA and FQGTGA. CDR3 amino acids: CASSSVSNTEAFF. The CDR3, as DNA: TGTGCCAGCAGCTCCGTTTCGAACACTGAAGCTTTCTTT.

The J gene is TRBJ2-3, the V gene TRBV5-1; the match to TRBD1 covers 10 bases. J lost 3 bases, V lost 3 bases, and 4 bases had no gene match. The CDR3 is 15 amino acids. From germline, CDR1 is SGHRS and CDR2 YFSETQ. CDR3 protein: CASSSLGQGTDTQYF. The CDR3 nucleotides are TGCGCCAGCAGCTCCTTGGGACAGGGGACAGATACGCAGTATTTT.

The chain employs TRBV20-1 and TRBJ2-1, with 8 bases matching TRBD2. Unmatched junction bases numbered 9, after V lost 5 bases and J lost 15 bases. This CDR3 is 11 amino acids long. CDR1 and CDR2 (germline): DFQATT, SNEGSKA (reference sequence). CDR3 residues: CSADGAGESFF. The CDR3 bases are TGCAGTGCTGACGGAGCGGGAGAGTCGTTCTTC.

The rearrangement joins TRBV28 to TRBJ1-1; 11 nucleotides agree with TRBD1. Trimming at V came to 8 bases and at J to 0 bases, leaving 8 bases not matched to a gene. The CDR3 is made up of 16 amino acids. CDR1 is MDHEN and CDR2 is SYDVKM in the germline V gene. The CDR3, as DNA: TGTGCCAGCCTTCCCCGGGGACAGGGGGTGAACACTGAAGCTTTCTTT. Residues: CASLPRGQGVNTEAFF. Supplemented by reference TRBV28 and TRBJ1-1, the full variable domain reads DVKVTQSSRYLVKRTGEKVFLECVQDMDHENMFWYRQDPGLGLRLIYFSYDVKMKEKGDIPEGYSVSREKKERFSLILESASTNQTSMYLCASLPRGQGVNTEAFFGQGTRLTVV.

In the case of this clone: A read error may produce the germline difference seen at one junction end. V is TRBV4-1 and J is TRBJ2-7; 10 bases agree with TRBD2. Germline V CDR1 and CDR2: MGHRA, YSYEKL. This CDR3 spans 15 amino acids. The CDR3, as DNA: TGCGCCAGCAGACAAGGCCTAGCGGGAGCCTACGAGCAGTACTTC. Amino acid sequence: CASRQGLAGAYEQYF.

The V call is TRBV7-2, the J call TRBJ1-2; D unresolved. CDR1 SGHTA and CDR2 FQGNSA come from the germline V gene. The CDR3 covers 11 residues. V was trimmed by 3 bases and J by 8 bases, leaving 7 bases between them. The CDR3 protein is CASSFMDGYTF. CDR3 coding DNA: TGTGCCAGCAGCTTCATGGACGGCTACACCTTC.

V and J are TRBV7-6 and TRBJ1-6; 10 bases match TRBD1. With 5 bases clipped from V and 10 bases from J, the junction kept 14 bases outside the gene matches. Germline lookup yields CDR1 SGHVS and CDR2 FNYEAQ. The CDR3 loop spans 17 amino acids. CDR3 residues: CASSETAGQGVRSPLHF. CDR3 in DNA: TGTGCCAGCAGCGAAACAGCCGGACAGGGGGTTAGGTCACCCCTCCACTTT.

CDR3 in DNA: TGTGCCAGCAGCTCTGGGACTAGCCCTAGTGAGCAGTTCTTC. Its translation is CASSSGTSPSEQFF. V and J are TRBV7-2 and TRBJ2-1; 9 bases map to TRBD2. J gave up 9 bases and V 4 bases, and 7 bases lay outside the gene matches. CDR1 SGHTA and CDR2 FQGNSA come from the germline V gene. This CDR3 has 14 residues. Together with reference TRBV7-2 and TRBJ2-1, the CDR3 gives the full variable domain: GAGVSQSPSNKVTEKGKDVELRCDPISGHTALYWYRQSLGQGLEFLIYFQGNSAPDKSGLPSDRFSAERTGGSVSTLTIQRTQQEDSAVYLCASSSGTSPSEQFFGPGTRLTVL.

The chain employs TRBV6-5 and TRBJ1-2, with D hard to call. V was clipped by 7 bases and J by 8 bases, with 8 bases between them. Germline CDR1 and CDR2: MNHEY and SVGAGI. CDR3 length: 10 amino acids. CDR3 DNA: TGTGCCAGCACGGAGGGAGGCTACACCTTC. This codes for CASTEGGYTF.

The V gene is TRBV28, the J gene TRBJ1-4; D perhaps matches TRBD1 (5 bases). Trimming stripped 5 bases from V and 7 bases from J, with 11 bases between. The germline V gene has CDR1 MDHEN and CDR2 SYDVKM. CDR3 length equals 13 residues. This chain's CDR3 is CASSLRDPEKLFF. The CDR3 coding sequence is TGTGCCAGCAGTCTCCGGGACCCTGAAAAACTGTTTTTT. Together with reference TRBV28 and TRBJ1-4, the CDR3 gives the full variable domain: DVKVTQSSRYLVKRTGEKVFLECVQDMDHENMFWYRQDPGLGLRLIYFSYDVKMKEKGDIPEGYSVSREKKERFSLILESASTNQTSMYLCASSLRDPEKLFFGSGTQLSVL.

The chain links TRBV2 to TRBJ2-7; TRBD1 or TRBD2 may be the D gene (5 bases each). Between the trimmed V and J ends, which lost 4 bases and 0 bases, there was a span of 16 bases. Looked up from germline, CDR1 is SNHLY and CDR2 is FYNNEI. This CDR3 spans 16 amino acids. CDR3 amino acids: CASSGSGTVGSYEQYF. The CDR3 nucleotides are TGTGCCAGCAGTGGCTCCGGGACGGTGGGCTCCTACGAGCAGTACTTC. Drawing the rest from reference TRBV2 and TRBJ2-7, the complete variable domain is EPEVTQTPSHQVTQMGQEVILRCVPISNHLYFYWYRQILGQKVEFLVSFYNNEISEKSEIFDDQFSVERPDGSNFTLKIRSTKLEDSAMYFCASSGSGTVGSYEQYFGPGTRLTVT.

The chain uses TRBV19 and TRBJ2-5; a weak D match, TRBD2 (6 bases). The CDR3 loop spans 13 amino acids. Trimming cost V 6 bases and J 3 bases, with 11 bases left between them. Per the germline V gene, CDR1 is LNHDA and CDR2 is SQIVND (reference sequence). The CDR3 nucleotides read TGTGCCAGTAGCAGTAGACTAGAAGAGACCCAGTACTTC. It codes for CASSSRLEETQYF.

This clone was observed once. V is TRBV5-4 and J is TRBJ2-6; possibly TRBD1 for D (5 bases). V lost 3 bases and J lost 2, with 9 bases in between. Germline CDR1 reads SGHNT; CDR2 reads YYREEE (reference sequence). The CDR3 is 15 residues long. In DNA, the CDR3 is TGTGCCAGCAGCTCAGGGTTGCCTGGGGCCAACGTCCTGACTTTC. This gives the protein CASSSGLPGANVLTF.

The chain has TRBV6-5 and TRBJ2-7, with D unclear. Per the germline V gene, CDR1 is MNHEY and CDR2 is SVGAGI. This CDR3 spans 13 amino acids. V was pared by 0 bases and J by 4 bases, with 7 bases between. The chain's CDR3 is CASSYSGLYEQYF. CDR3 nucleotide sequence: TGTGCCAGCAGTTACTCAGGCCTATACGAGCAGTACTTC.

CDR3 protein: CATRTGRNSPLHF. CDR3 coding DNA: TGTGCCACCCGGACAGGGAGAAATTCACCCCTCCACTTT. The chain employs TRBV6-5 and TRBJ1-6; 8 nucleotides match TRBD1. CDR3 size: 13 residues. Germline assignment: CDR1 MNHEY and CDR2 SVGAGI. With V trimmed by 10 bases and J by 7 bases, 6 bases remained unmatched.

The rearrangement joins TRBV19 to TRBJ1-5; 8 bases map to TRBD1. Trimming cost V 0 bases and J 2 bases; bases outside gene matches: 12. CDR3 length equals 19 residues. Germline loops: CDR1 LNHDA, CDR2 SQIVND (reference sequence). The CDR3 sequence: CASSIERAGGVGGNQPQHF. DNA for the CDR3: TGTGCCAGTAGTATAGAAAGGGCAGGGGGCGTGGGCGGCAATCAGCCCCAGCATTTT. The variable domain in full, with the rest retrieved from reference TRBV19 and TRBJ1-5, is DGGITQSPKYLFRKEGQNVTLSCEQNLNHDAMYWYRQDPGQGLRLIYYSQIVNDFQKGDIAEGYSVSREKKESFPLTVTSAQKNPTAFYLCASSIERAGGVGGNQPQHFGDGTRLSIL.

J is TRBJ2-2 and V is TRBV5-8; 12 positions match TRBD2. The trim removed 2 bases at V and 6 bases at J, leaving 5 bases unmatched. Per the germline V gene, CDR1 is SGHTS and CDR2 is YDEGEE. The CDR3 consists of 16 residues. The CDR3 DNA reads as TGTGCCAGCAGCTTCCGGACTAGCGGGGTCCCCGGGGAGCTGTTTTTT. Translation: CASSFRTSGVPGELFF.

V gene TRBV28 combines with J gene TRBJ1-1, with a weak D call TRBD1 (5 bases). Per germline, CDR1 MDHEN and CDR2 SYDVKM. V was trimmed by 2 bases and J by 4 bases, leaving 14 bases between them. This CDR3 has 15 amino acids. CDR3: CASSLPRTRPTEAFF. Written as DNA, the CDR3 is TGTGCCAGCAGTTTACCCCGGACACGACCCACTGAAGCTTTCTTT.

The chain employs TRBV27 and TRBJ1-3, with 11 nucleotides matching TRBD1. The CDR3 is made up of 15 amino acids. Trimming at V came to 5 bases and at J to 4 bases, leaving 4 bases not matched to a gene. Looked up from germline, CDR1 is MNHEY and CDR2 is SMNVEV (reference sequence). As DNA, the CDR3 is TGTGCCAGCAGTCCGGGGACAGGGGGAGGAAACACCATATATTTT. This translates into CASSPGTGGGNTIYF.

The genes are TRBV19 and TRBJ2-1, with D hard to call. CDR3 length: 11 residues. Germline CDR1 LNHDA, CDR2 SQIVND (reference sequence). V lost 4 bases and J 12 bases, leaving 10 bases between the germline ends. The CDR3 loop is CASSTMEWQFF. DNA for the CDR3: TGTGCCAGTAGTACGATGGAATGGCAGTTCTTC.

The chain links TRBV19 to TRBJ1-2; tentatively, D is TRBD1 (6 bases). This CDR3 is 16 amino acids long. Germline assignment: CDR1 LNHDA and CDR2 SQIVND (reference sequence). Trimming took off 5 bases at V and 0 bases at J, with 16 bases between the two ends. Here the CDR3 DNA reads TGTGCCAGTAGTCCCAAGTCCAGGGGAGCTAACTATGGCTACACCTTC. It translates to CASSPKSRGANYGYTF. The full variable domain, in which reference TRBV19 and TRBJ1-2 provide the parts outside the CDR3, is DGGITQSPKYLFRKEGQNVTLSCEQNLNHDAMYWYRQDPGQGLRLIYYSQIVNDFQKGDIAEGYSVSREKKESFPLTVTSAQKNPTAFYLCASSPKSRGANYGYTFGSGTRLTVV.

The chain carries TRBV5-4 and TRBJ1-6; D is possibly TRBD1 (6 bases). Per germline, CDR1 SGHNT and CDR2 YYREEE (reference sequence). The CDR3 is 15 amino acids. V lost 0 bases and J lost 7, with 11 bases in between. The CDR3 nucleotides read TGTGCCAGCAGCTTGGAAGCAGGGGAAAATTCACCCCTCCACTTT. Protein sequence: CASSLEAGENSPLHF. Looking up the rest from reference TRBV5-4 and TRBJ1-6 gives the full variable domain: ETGVTQSPTHLIKTRGQQVTLRCSSQSGHNTVSWYQQALGQGPQFIFQYYREEENGRGNFPPRFSGLQFPNYSSELNVNALELDDSALYLCASSLEAGENSPLHFGNGTRLTVT.

The table lists this clone with a few counts. The V gene is TRBV5-4, the J gene TRBJ2-1; 7 positions agree with TRBD2. This CDR3 comprises 15 residues. Trimming at V came to 0 bases and at J to 10 bases, leaving 10 bases not matched to a gene. CDR1 and CDR2 from the germline V gene are SGHNT and YYREEE (reference sequence). CDR3 protein: CASSLVGGSMGEQFF. The CDR3 region has the DNA TGTGCCAGCAGCTTGGTTGGCGGGAGTATGGGCGAGCAGTTCTTC.

This clone came up a few times. This rearrangement joins TRBV5-1 to TRBJ2-2, with no clear D. Germline V gene lookup returns CDR1 SGHRS and CDR2 YFSETQ. There are 16 residues in the CDR3. With 4 bases removed from V and 1 base from J, the gap between germline ends came to 14 bases. DNA of the CDR3: TGCGCCAGCAGCCCACGAGCCTGGGGGAACACCGGGGAGCTGTTTTTT. It codes for CASSPRAWGNTGELFF.

J is TRBJ2-3 and V is TRBV29-1, with D perhaps matching TRBD2 (7 bases). Germline CDR1 reads SQVTM; CDR2 reads ANQGSEA. Trimming removed 0 bases at V and 1 base at J, with 11 bases between. The CDR3 has 15 amino acids. CDR3 nucleotides: TGCAGCGTTGAAGACAGGGAGGGGGGCACAGATACGCAGTATTTT. Amino acids: CSVEDREGGTDTQYF.

The V and J genes are TRBV4-3 and TRBJ2-1; a weak D match, TRBD1 (6 bases). Looked up from germline, CDR1 is LGHNA and CDR2 is YSLEER. This CDR3 is 20 amino acids long. V lost 0 bases to trimming and J lost 1 base, with 22 bases between them. The CDR3 DNA sequence: TGCGCCAGCAGCCAAGATCCCAGGGGCAGGGGAGAAGGATCCTACAATGAGCAGTTCTTC. Translation: CASSQDPRGRGEGSYNEQFF.